Sequencing of this TCR beta chain was carried out in a study of cytomegalovirus exposure and HLA in healthy donors. About this clone itself: The antigen is not known.

Points from the study as a whole: Specificity for CMV antigens was confirmed in vitro for a few of the CMV-associated chains. No immune exposure information besides CMV serostatus was available.

The CDR3 has 13 amino acids. Trimming cost V 4 bases and J 11 bases, with 17 bases left between them. Germline CDR1 reads KGHSY; CDR2 reads FQNENV. The PCR used 60 Vbeta and 13 Jbeta primers. Some clones are missing from TCRdb's copy, which holds only in-frame ones; the method was immunoSEQ multiplex PCR. The data show approximately 90,000 clones, about three quarters seen once. The sequenced sample consisted of PBMCs. The chain couples TRBV16 to TRBJ1-1, with TRBD1 as a possible D gene (5 bases). This sequence was found in a woman aged 50 to 60 in good health and CMV-seropositive. CDR3 protein: CASSLDGPPGAFF. The CDR3 DNA sequence: TGTGCCAGCAGCCTCGATGGGCCACCAGGGGCTTTCTTT. The whole variable domain, remainder taken from reference TRBV16 and TRBJ1-1, is GEEVAQTPKHLVRGEGQKAKLYCAPIKGHSYVFWYQQVLKNEFKFLISFQNENVFDETGMPKERFSAKCLPNSPCSLEIQATKLEDSAVYFCASSLDGPPGAFFGQGTRLTVV.